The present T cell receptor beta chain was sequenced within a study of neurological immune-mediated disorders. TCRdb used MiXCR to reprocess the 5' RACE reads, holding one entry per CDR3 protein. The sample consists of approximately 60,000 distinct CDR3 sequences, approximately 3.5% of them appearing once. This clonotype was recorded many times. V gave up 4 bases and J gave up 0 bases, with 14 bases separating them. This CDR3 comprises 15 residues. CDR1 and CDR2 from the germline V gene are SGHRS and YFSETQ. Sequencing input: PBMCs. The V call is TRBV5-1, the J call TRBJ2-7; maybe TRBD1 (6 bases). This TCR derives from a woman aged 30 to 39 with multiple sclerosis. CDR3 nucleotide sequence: TGCGCCAGCAGCAAACAGGGTGAGTCCTCCTACGAGCAGTACTTC. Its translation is CASSKQGESSYEQYF.